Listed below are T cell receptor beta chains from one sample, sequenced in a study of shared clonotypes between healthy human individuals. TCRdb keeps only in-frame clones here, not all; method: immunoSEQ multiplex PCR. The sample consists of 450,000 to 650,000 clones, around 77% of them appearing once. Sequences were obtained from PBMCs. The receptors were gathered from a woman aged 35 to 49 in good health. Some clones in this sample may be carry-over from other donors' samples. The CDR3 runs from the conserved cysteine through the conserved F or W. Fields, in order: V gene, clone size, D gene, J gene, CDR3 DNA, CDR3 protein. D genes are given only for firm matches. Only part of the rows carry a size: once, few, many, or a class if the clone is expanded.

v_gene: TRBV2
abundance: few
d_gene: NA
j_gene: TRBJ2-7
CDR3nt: TGTGCCAGCAGATCTTGGAGCACCTTCTCCTACGAGCAGTACTTC
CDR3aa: CASRSWSTFSYEQYF

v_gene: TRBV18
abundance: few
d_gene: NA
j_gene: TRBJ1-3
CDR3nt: TGTGCCAGCTCACCACAAGGTACTTATGGAAACACCATATATTTT
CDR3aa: CASSPQGTYGNTIYF

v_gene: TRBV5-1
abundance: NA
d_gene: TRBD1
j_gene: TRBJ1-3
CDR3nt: TGCGCCAGCAGCATCGCGGGACAGGGGGCAAACACCATATATTTT
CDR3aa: CASSIAGQGANTIYF

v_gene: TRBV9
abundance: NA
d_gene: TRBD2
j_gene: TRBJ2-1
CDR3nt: TGTGCCAGCAGCTCCCCAGGGGGGGCTAGCGGGGGAACCTACAATGAGCAGTTCTTC
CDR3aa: CASSSPGGASGGTYNEQFF

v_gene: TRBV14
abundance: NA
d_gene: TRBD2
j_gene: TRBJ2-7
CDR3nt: TGTGCCAGCAGCCATCGGGGGGGACTGAGCTCCTACGAGCAGTACTTC
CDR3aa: CASSHRGGLSSYEQYF

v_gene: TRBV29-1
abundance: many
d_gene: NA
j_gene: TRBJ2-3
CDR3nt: TGCAGCGAACAGGGCCCCACAGATACGCAGTATTTT
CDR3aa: CSEQGPTDTQYF

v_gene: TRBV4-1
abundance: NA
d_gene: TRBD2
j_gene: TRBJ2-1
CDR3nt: TGCGCCAGCAGCCGAGTGGGCCTAGCGGGAGGACTCTCCTACAATGAGCAGTTCTTC
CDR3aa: CASSRVGLAGGLSYNEQFF

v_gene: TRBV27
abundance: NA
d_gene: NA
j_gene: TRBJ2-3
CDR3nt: TGTGCCAGCAGTTTGATGAGTAGCGGCACAGATACGCAGTATTTT
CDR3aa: CASSLMSSGTDTQYF

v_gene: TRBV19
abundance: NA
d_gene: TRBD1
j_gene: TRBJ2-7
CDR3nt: TGTGCCAGTGCTCGGGACAGGGTGGGCGAGCAGTACTTC
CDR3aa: CASARDRVGEQYF

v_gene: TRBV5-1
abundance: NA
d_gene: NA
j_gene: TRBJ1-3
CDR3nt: TGCGCCAGCAGCCTCCAAGGCAGCGGAAACACCATATATTTT
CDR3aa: CASSLQGSGNTIYF

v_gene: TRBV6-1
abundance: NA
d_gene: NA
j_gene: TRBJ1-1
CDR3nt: TGTGCCAGCAGTGAAGGGGTCAGGATGAACACTGAAGCTTTCTTT
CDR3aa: CASSEGVRMNTEAFF

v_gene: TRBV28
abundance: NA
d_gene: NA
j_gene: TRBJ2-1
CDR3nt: TGTGCCAGCAGGACGGACAGATACAATGAGCAGTTCTTC
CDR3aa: CASRTDRYNEQFF

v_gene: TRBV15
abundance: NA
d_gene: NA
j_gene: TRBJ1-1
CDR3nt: TGTGCCACCAGCAGAGATCAGGGATTGGGTGGGTACACTGAAGCTTTCTTT
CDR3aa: CATSRDQGLGGYTEAFF

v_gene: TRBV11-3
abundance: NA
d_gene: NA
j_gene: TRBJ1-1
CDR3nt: TGTGCCAGCAGTTCCTATAGAGACACTGAAGCTTTCTTT
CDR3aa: CASSSYRDTEAFF

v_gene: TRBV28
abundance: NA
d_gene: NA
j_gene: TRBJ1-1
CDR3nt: TGTGCCAGCAGTCCCCACAGGGAGGCCACTGAAGCTTTCTTT
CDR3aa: CASSPHREATEAFF

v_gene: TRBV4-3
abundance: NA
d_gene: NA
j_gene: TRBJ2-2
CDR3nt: TGCGCCAGCAGCCAAGAGCCCGGGGCAAGCACCGGGGAGCTGTTTTTT
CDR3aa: CASSQEPGASTGELFF

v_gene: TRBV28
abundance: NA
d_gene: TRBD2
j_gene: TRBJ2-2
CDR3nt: TGTGCCAGCAGTTTAGGGCTAGCGGTGAACACCGGGGAGCTGTTTTTT
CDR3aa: CASSLGLAVNTGELFF

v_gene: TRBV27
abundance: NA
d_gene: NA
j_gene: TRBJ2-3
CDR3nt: TGTGCCAGCAGTTTCTCAGGGAAGGGCACAGATACGCAGTATTTT
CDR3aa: CASSFSGKGTDTQYF

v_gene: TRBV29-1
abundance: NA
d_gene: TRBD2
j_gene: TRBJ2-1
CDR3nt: TGCAGCGTTGAAGGGCCCGGGGGGTGGAATGAGCAGTTCTTC
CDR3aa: CSVEGPGGWNEQFF

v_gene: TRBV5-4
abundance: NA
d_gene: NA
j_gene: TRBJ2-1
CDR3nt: TGTGCCAGCAGCTTGGATTGGGGCAACAATGAGCAGTTCTTC
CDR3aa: CASSLDWGNNEQFF

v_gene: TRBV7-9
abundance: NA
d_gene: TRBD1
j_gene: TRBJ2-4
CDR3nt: TGTGCCAGCAGTCCGGGACAGAAAAACATTCAGTACTTC
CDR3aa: CASSPGQKNIQYF

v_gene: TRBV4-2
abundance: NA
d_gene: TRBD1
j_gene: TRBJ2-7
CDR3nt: TGTGCCAGCAGCCCTCAACAGGGGGCCACGACTTACGAGCAGTACTTC
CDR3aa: CASSPQQGATTYEQYF

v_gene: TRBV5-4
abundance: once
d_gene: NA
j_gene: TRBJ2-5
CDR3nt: TGTGCCAGCAGCTCTCCGGTAGAGACCCAGTACTTC
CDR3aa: CASSSPVETQYF

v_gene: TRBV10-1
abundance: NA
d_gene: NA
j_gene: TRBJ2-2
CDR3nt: TGCGCCAGCAGTGGGCTAGGGAGGACCGGGGAGCTGTTTTTT
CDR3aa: CASSGLGRTGELFF

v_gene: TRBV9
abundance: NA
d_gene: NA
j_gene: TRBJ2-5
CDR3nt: TGTGCCAGCTCGTTTTCTCCTTCCGAGACCCAGTACTTC
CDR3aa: CASSFSPSETQYF

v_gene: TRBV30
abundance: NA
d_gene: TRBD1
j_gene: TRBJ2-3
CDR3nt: TGTGCCTGGAGTGTAGGGACAGAAGCAGATACGCAGTATTTT
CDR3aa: CAWSVGTEADTQYF

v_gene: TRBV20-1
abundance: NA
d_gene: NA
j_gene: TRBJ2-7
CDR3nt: TGCAGTGCTCAGACTAGCTACGAGCAGTACTTC
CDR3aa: CSAQTSYEQYF

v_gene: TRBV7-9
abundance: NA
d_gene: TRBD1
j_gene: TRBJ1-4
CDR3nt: TGTGCCAGCAGCCCAAGAACAGGGGGCAATGAAAAACTGTTTTTT
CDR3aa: CASSPRTGGNEKLFF

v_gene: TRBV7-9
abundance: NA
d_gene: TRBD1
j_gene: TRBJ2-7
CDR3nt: TGTGCCAGCAGCTTAGCTGGACAGGGGATCCACGAGCAGTACTTC
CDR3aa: CASSLAGQGIHEQYF

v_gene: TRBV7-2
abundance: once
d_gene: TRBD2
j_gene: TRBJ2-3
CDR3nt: TGTGCCAGCAGCCTTTTCCCCAGCGGGGAGGGAGGAGATACGCAGTATTTT
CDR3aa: CASSLFPSGEGGDTQYF

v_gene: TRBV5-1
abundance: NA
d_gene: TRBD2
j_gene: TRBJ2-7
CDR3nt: TGCGCCAGCAGCTGGGGACTAGCGGTCTCCTCCTACGAGCAGTACTTC
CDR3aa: CASSWGLAVSSYEQYF

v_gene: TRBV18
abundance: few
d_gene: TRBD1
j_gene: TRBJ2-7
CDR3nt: TGTGCCAGCTCATTGGGCCCAGGGCAGGGGGCCGAAGAGCAGTACTTC
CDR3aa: CASSLGPGQGAEEQYF

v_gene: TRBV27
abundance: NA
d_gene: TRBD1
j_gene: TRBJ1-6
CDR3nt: TGTGCCAGCAGTTTGGGACAGGGCAATTCACCCCTCCACTTT
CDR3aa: CASSLGQGNSPLHF

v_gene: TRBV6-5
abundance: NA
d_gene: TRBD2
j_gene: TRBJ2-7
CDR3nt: TGTGCCAGCAGGGCCCCCGGGGGGTCCCACGAGCAGTACTTC
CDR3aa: CASRAPGGSHEQYF

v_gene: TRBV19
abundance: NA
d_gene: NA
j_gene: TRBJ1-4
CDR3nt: TGTGCCAGTAGCGACGTCACAACTAATGAAAAACTGTTTTTT
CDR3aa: CASSDVTTNEKLFF

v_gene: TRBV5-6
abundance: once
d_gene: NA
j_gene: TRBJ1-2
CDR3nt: TGTGCCAGCAGCGCAGGAGAGAACTATGGCTACACCTTC
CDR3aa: CASSAGENYGYTF

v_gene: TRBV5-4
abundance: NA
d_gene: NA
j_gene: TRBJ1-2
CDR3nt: TGTGCCAGCAGGTCCCCCAAGGACGGCCCCGGTGATGGCTACACCTTC
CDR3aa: CASRSPKDGPGDGYTF

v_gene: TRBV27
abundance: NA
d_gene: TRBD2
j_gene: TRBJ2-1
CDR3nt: TGTGCCAGAGGGACTAGCGGGAGTTTTAGTGAAGGAAGCTCCTACAATGAGCAGTTCTTC
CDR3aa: CARGTSGSFSEGSSYNEQFF

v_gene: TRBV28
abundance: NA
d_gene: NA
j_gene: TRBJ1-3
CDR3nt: TGTGCCAGCAGTTTAGGTATAGGGGCTGGAAACACCATATATTTT
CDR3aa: CASSLGIGAGNTIYF

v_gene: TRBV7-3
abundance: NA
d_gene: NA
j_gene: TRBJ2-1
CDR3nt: TGTGCCAGCAGCTTAGGGGGGCACAACAATGAGCAGTTCTTC
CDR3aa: CASSLGGHNNEQFF